Shown below are 21 T cell receptor beta chains from a single sample sequenced in a study of PD-L1 blockade in urothelial cancer. Time point indicated: pretreatment peripheral blood. Repertoires were generated with immunoSEQ multiplex PCR, while TCRdb's copy carries only in-frame clones and drops some. The table records 50,000 to 65,000 clones, about four fifths of them present only once. Sequenced material: PBMCs, taken around atezolizumab (anti-PD-L1) treatment. Receptors originate from a man in his 70s with urothelial cancer.

CDR3 DNA: TGTGCCAGCTCACCAGATGTGGGAGGGAATGAGCAGTTCTTC. Protein product: CASSPDVGGNEQFF. This sequence joins TRBV18 and TRBJ2-1, with TRBD2 matching over 7 bases. V was pared by 2 bases and J by 7 bases, with 5 bases of the junction left unmatched. Germline loops: CDR1 KGHSH, CDR2 LQKENI. The CDR3 extends over 14 amino acids.

This clone was seen a handful of times. This sequence joins TRBV5-1 and TRBJ1-4; 8 bases match TRBD1. Germline loops: CDR1 SGHRS, CDR2 YFSETQ. V trimming: 4 bases; J trimming: 8 bases; junction bases outside the gene matches: 7. This CDR3 contains 14 residues. The CDR3 loop reads CASSEDRVNEKLFF. Here the CDR3 DNA reads TGCGCCAGCAGCGAGGACAGGGTGAACGAAAAACTGTTTTTT.

The rearrangement links TRBV5-6 to TRBJ2-1; TRBD1 agrees at 9 bases. The CDR3 spans 16 residues. The junction had 10 bases not matched to a gene; V was cut back by 4 bases and J by 5 bases. CDR1 and CDR2 from the germline V gene are SGHDT and YYEEEE. CDR3 amino acids: CASSPQLGQGDNEQFF. DNA for the CDR3: TGTGCCAGCAGCCCTCAGCTGGGACAGGGTGACAATGAGCAGTTCTTC.

The V gene is TRBV7-8, the J gene TRBJ2-3; TRBD2 matches 9 bases. Germline CDR1 and CDR2: SGHVS and FQNEAQ. The V and J ends lost 5 bases and 4 bases, in that order; junction bases with no gene match: 7. CDR3 length equals 15 residues. The CDR3 sequence is CASSPEGGRADTQYF. The CDR3 DNA reads TGTGCCAGCAGCCCCGAGGGCGGGAGGGCAGATACGCAGTATTTT. The full variable domain, its missing parts supplied by reference TRBV7-8 and TRBJ2-3, is GAGVSQSPRYKVAKRGQDVALRCDPISGHVSLFWYQQALGQGPEFLTYFQNEAQLDKSGLPSDRFFAERPEGSVSTLKIQRTQQEDSAVYLCASSPEGGRADTQYFGPGTRLTVL.

The V call is TRBV19, the J call TRBJ1-4; 7 positions match TRBD1. Germline V gene data show CDR1 as LNHDA and CDR2 as SQIVND (reference sequence). The V gene end was trimmed by 2 bases and the J gene end by 7 bases; junction bases not matched to a gene: 7. The CDR3 spans 15 residues. The CDR3 spells CASSIYGTAAEKLFF. As DNA, the CDR3 is TGTGCCAGTAGTATATACGGGACAGCCGCTGAAAAACTGTTTTTT.

The chain recombines TRBV5-4 with TRBJ1-2; possibly TRBD1 for D (5 bases). The V end lost 4 bases, the J end lost 5 bases, and 12 bases lay between the germline ends. The CDR3 has 13 residues. Germline CDR1 and CDR2: SGHNT and YYREEE (reference sequence). The CDR3 loop is CASSPGGPYGYTF. Written as DNA, the CDR3 is TGTGCCAGCAGCCCGGGGGGTCCTTATGGCTACACCTTC.

This chain links TRBV4-2 with TRBJ1-2, with TRBD1 matching 10 bases. With V trimmed by 8 bases and J by 6 bases, 6 bases remained unmatched. The CDR3 covers 13 residues. Germline assignment: CDR1 LGHNA and CDR2 YNFKEQ. The CDR3 sequence: CASERTGGDGYTF. CDR3 DNA: TGTGCCAGCGAACGGACAGGGGGAGATGGCTACACCTTC.

The J gene is TRBJ2-5, the V gene TRBV5-8; 11 nucleotides match TRBD2. From germline, CDR1 is SGHTS and CDR2 YDEGEE. This CDR3 has 15 amino acids. The trim removed 2 bases at V and 5 bases at J, leaving 5 bases unmatched. The CDR3 protein is CASSFLGLAEETQYF. CDR3 bases: TGTGCCAGCAGCTTCCTGGGACTAGCGGAGGAGACCCAGTACTTC.

The rearrangement joins TRBV19 to TRBJ2-7; D perhaps matches TRBD2 (5 bases). Per germline, CDR1 LNHDA and CDR2 SQIVND (reference sequence). CDR3 length: 14 amino acids. Trimming took off 4 bases at V and 1 base at J, with 11 bases between the two ends. CDR3 region: CASSTSPGSYEQYF. The DNA for the CDR3 is TGTGCCAGTAGTACTTCGCCGGGGTCCTACGAGCAGTACTTC.

This clone was observed a single time. The rearrangement links TRBV11-2 to TRBJ2-7; 7 positions agree with TRBD1. Germline V CDR1 and CDR2: SGHAT, FQNNGV. With 5 bases clipped from V and 6 bases from J, the junction kept 13 bases outside the gene matches. The CDR3 consists of 15 residues. The CDR3 bases are TGTGCCAGCAGCCCACAGGGGTTTGGGAATTTCGAGCAGTACTTC. It specifies CASSPQGFGNFEQYF.

The rearrangement uses TRBV28 and TRBJ1-1; D is possibly TRBD1 (6 bases). This CDR3 contains 14 residues. The V and J ends lost 1 base and 3 bases respectively, with 9 bases between them. Germline CDR1 MDHEN, CDR2 SYDVKM. The CDR3 spells CASSLYRAHTEAFF. CDR3 DNA sequence: TGTGCCAGCAGTTTATACAGGGCGCACACTGAAGCTTTCTTT.

This clone was seen only a few times. The chain employs TRBV19 and TRBJ2-7, with TRBD2 matching 7 bases. Germline values: CDR1 LNHDA, CDR2 SQIVND (reference sequence). This CDR3 has 15 residues. V trimming: 3 bases; J trimming: 3 bases; junction bases outside the gene matches: 8. CDR3 sequence (DNA): TGTGCCAGTAGTATTAAGGCGGGACTAAGCTACGAGCAGTACTTC. Protein product: CASSIKAGLSYEQYF.

Details on this clone: Other DNA sequences in the sample encode the same CDR3. This sequence joins TRBV20-1 and TRBJ1-2; D not resolved. CDR3 length equals 11 residues. Per germline, CDR1 DFQATT and CDR2 SNEGSKA (reference sequence). With 2 bases removed from V and 4 bases from J, the gap between germline ends came to 5 bases. CDR3 in amino acids: CSARRSYGYTF. CDR3 in DNA: TGCAGTGCTAGACGCAGCTATGGCTACACCTTC.

This chain joins TRBV19 and TRBJ2-1; D gene unclear. The V end was cut by 7 bases, the J end by 8 bases, with 18 bases between. The CDR3 has 14 amino acids. CDR1 LNHDA and CDR2 SQIVND come from the germline V gene (reference sequence). The CDR3 loop is CASTAGLRKDEQFF. CDR3 nucleotides: TGTGCCAGTACCGCAGGCCTCCGAAAGGATGAGCAGTTCTTC.

By proportion, this clone is medium-sized. The rearrangement uses TRBV6-5 and TRBJ2-7; maybe TRBD1 (6 bases). V was trimmed by 2 bases and J by 3 bases, leaving 8 bases between them. The CDR3 has 13 amino acids. The germline gives CDR1 MNHEY, CDR2 SVGAGI. The CDR3 DNA is TGTGCCAGCAGTTACAGGGGGATCTACGAGCAGTACTTC. This gives the protein CASSYRGIYEQYF.

The chain carries TRBV5-1 and TRBJ2-1; 12 bases line up with TRBD2. Germline-derived CDR1 and CDR2 are SGHRS and YFSETQ. CDR3 length equals 17 residues. Trimming cost V 4 bases and J 0 bases; bases outside gene matches: 5. Written as DNA, the CDR3 is TGCGCCAGCAGCGTAAGGACTAGCGGGGTCTCCTACAATGAGCAGTTCTTC. Translating gives CASSVRTSGVSYNEQFF.

This clone showed up just once. V gene TRBV13 combines with J gene TRBJ2-5; possibly TRBD2 for D (5 bases). The CDR3 length is 14 residues. Germline V CDR1 and CDR2: PRHDT, FYEKMQ (reference sequence). V was pared by 0 bases and J by 9 bases, with 14 bases between. This CDR3 is CASSLGVTRGSQYF. For the CDR3, the DNA is TGTGCCAGCAGCTTAGGGGTCACTAGAGGGTCCCAGTACTTC.

The chain carries TRBV6-5 and TRBJ1-2, with 7 positions matching TRBD1. Germline V gives CDR1 MNHEY, CDR2 SVGAGI. Germline trimming cut 6 bases from V and 4 bases from J; bases unmatched to any gene: 8. The CDR3 contains 14 residues. The CDR3 DNA is TGTGCCAGCAGAGACAGGGAGGTTTTCTATGGCTACACCTTC. Its protein product is CASRDREVFYGYTF.

The J gene is TRBJ1-4, the V gene TRBV4-1; 8 bases are shared with TRBD1. This CDR3 has 15 residues. Germline V lookup: CDR1 MGHRA, CDR2 YSYEKL. V lost 3 bases, J lost 6 bases, and 6 bases stayed unmatched. The CDR3 protein is CASSQTGVKDEKLFF. Written as DNA, the CDR3 is TGCGCCAGCAGCCAGACAGGGGTAAAGGATGAAAAACTGTTTTTT.

CDR3 residues: CASSADRETNEKLFF. The CDR3 region has the DNA TGTGCCAGCAGCGCGGACAGGGAAACTAATGAAAAACTGTTTTTT. The chain uses TRBV5-4 and TRBJ1-4; 8 bases map to TRBD1. There are 15 residues in the CDR3. Germline assignment: CDR1 SGHNT and CDR2 YYREEE (reference sequence). V was pared by 4 bases and J by 1 base, with 3 bases of the junction left unmatched.

The chain carries TRBV28 and TRBJ2-5, with TRBD2 as a possible D gene (5 bases). Germline CDR1 MDHEN, CDR2 SYDVKM. Trimming cost V 5 bases and J 3 bases, with 19 bases left between them. The CDR3 runs to 16 residues. The CDR3 nucleotides are TGTGCCAGCAGTCCCTCCGAGGGCGGCGTGAAAGAGACCCAGTACTTC. Translating it yields CASSPSEGGVKETQYF.